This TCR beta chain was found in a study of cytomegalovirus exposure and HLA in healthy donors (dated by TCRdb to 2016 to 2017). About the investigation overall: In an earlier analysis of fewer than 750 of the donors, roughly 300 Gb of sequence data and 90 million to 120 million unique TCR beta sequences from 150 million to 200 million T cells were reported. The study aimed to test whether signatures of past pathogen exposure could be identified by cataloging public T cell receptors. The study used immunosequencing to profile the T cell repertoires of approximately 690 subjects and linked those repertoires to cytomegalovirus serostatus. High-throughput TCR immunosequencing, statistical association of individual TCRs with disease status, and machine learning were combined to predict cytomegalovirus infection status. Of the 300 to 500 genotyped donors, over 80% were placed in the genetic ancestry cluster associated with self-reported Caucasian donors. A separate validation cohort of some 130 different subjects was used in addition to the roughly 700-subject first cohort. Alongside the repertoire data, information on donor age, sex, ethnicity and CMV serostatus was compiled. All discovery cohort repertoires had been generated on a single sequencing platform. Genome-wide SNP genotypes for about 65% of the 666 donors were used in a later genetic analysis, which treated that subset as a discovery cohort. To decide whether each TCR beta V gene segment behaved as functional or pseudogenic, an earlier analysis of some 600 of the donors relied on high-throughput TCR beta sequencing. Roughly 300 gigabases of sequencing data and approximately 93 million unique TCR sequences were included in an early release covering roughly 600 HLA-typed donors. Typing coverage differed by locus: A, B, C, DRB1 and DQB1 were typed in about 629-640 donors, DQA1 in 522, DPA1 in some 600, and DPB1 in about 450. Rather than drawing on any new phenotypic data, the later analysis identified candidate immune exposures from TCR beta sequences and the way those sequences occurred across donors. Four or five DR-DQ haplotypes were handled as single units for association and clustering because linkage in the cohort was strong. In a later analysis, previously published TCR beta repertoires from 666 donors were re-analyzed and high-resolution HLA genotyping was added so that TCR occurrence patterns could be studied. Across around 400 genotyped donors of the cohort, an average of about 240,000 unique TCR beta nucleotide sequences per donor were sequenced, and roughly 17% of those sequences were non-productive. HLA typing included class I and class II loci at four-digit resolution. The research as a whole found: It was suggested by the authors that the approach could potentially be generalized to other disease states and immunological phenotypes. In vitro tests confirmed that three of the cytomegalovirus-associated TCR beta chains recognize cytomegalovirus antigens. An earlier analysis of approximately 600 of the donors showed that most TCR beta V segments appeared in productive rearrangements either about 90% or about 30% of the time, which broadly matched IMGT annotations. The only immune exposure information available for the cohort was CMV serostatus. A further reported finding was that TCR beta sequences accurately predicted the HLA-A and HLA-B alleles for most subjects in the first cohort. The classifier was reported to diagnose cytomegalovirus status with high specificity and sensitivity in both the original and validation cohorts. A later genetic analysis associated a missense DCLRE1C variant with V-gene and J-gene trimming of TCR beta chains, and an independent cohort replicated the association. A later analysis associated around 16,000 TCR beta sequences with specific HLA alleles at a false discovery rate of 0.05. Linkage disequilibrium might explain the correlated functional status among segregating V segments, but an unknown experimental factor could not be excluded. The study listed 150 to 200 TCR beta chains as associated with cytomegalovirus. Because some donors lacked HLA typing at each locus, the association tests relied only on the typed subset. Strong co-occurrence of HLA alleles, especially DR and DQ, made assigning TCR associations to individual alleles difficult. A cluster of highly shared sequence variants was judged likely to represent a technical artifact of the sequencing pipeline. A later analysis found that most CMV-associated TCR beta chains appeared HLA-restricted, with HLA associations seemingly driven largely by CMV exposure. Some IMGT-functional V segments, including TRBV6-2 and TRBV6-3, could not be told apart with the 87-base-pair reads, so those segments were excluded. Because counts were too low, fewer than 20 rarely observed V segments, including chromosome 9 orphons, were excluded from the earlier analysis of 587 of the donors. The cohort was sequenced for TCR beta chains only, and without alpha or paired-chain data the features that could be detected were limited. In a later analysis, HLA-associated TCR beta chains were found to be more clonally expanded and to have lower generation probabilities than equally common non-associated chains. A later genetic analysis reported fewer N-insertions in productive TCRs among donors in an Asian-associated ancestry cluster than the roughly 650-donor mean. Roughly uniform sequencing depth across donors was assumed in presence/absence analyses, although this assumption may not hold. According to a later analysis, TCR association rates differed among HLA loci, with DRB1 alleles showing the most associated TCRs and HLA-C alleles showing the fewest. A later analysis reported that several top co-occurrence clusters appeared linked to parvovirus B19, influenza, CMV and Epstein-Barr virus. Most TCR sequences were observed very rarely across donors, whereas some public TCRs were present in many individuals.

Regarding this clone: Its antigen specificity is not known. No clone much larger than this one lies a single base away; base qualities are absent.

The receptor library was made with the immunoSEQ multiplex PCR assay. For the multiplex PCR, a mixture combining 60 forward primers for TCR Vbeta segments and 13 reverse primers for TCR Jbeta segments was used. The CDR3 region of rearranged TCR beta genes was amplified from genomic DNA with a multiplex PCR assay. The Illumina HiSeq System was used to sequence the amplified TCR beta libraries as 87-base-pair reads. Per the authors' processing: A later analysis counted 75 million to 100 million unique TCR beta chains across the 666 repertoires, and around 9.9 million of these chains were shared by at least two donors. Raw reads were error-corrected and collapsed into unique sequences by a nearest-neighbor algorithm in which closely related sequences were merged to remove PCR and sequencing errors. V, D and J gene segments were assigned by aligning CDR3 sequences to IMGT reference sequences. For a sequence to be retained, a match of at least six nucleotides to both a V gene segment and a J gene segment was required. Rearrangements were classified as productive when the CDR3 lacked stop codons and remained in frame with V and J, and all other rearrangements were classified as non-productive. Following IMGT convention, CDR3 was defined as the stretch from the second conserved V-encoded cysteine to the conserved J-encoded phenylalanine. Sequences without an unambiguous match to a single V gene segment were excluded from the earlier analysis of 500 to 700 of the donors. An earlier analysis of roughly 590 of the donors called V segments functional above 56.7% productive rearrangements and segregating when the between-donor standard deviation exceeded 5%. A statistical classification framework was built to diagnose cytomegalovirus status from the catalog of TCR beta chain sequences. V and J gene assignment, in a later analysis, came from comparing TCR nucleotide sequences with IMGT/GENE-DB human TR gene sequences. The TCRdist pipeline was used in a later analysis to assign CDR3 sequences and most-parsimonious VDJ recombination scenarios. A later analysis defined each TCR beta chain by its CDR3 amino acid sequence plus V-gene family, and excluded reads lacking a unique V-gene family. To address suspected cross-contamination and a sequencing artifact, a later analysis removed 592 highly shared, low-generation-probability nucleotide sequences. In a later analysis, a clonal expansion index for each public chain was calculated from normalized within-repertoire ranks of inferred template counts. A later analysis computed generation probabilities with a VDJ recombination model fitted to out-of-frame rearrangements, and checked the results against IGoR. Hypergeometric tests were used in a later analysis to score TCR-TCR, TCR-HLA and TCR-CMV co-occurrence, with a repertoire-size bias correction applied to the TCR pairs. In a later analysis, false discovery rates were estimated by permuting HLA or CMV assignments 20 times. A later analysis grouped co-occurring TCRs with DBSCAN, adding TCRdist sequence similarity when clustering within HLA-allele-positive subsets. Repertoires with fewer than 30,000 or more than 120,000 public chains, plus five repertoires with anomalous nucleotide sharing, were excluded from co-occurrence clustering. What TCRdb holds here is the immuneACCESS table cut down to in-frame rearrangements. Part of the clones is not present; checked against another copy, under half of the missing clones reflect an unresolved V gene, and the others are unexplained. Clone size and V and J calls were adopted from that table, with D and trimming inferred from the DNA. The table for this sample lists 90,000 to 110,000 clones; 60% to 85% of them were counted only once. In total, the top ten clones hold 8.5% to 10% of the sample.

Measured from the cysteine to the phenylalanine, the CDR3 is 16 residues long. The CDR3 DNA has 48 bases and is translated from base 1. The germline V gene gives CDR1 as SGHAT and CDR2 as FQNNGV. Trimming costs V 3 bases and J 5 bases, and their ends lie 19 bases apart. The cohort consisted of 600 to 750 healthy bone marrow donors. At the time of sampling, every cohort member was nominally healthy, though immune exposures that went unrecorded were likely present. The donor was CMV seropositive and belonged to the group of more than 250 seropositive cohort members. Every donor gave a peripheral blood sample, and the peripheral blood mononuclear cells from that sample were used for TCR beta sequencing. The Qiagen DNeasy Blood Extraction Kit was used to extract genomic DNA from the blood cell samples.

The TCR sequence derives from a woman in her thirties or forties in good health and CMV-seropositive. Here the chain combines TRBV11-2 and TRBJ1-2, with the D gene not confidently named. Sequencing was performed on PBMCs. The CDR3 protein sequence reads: CASSFIDRRIRYGYTF. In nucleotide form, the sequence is TGTGCCAGCAGCTTTATCGATCGGCGGATACGATATGGCTACACCTTC.